A few counts support the clone carrying this T cell receptor (beta chain). Antigen specificity is unknown. This record belongs to a study of identical twins. Germline V CDR1 and CDR2: MGHDK, SYGVNS. The CDR3 extends over 12 amino acids. The junction had 5 bases not matched to a gene; V was cut back by 6 bases and J by 8 bases. TCRdb re-analysed the 5' RACE reads in MiXCR, keeping a single row per CDR3 protein. The profile shows 200,000 to 250,000 distinct CDR3 sequences, around 6.8% of them singletons. General study results and limits: Carriage of fewer insertions was seen in abundant cord blood beta clonotypes, whereas memory repertoires showed none.

These same data were also listed under a study on yellow fever vaccine responses in identical twins.

The sequencing input was memory (CD45RO+) T cells sorted from blood. This chain links TRBV25-1 with TRBJ1-2; 8 bases align to TRBD1. This TCR derives from a woman aged 18-30 years in good health. The CDR3 region has the DNA TGTGCCAGCAGGCAGGGGGCGGGCGGCTACACCTTC. This translates into CASRQGAGGYTF.